This T cell receptor beta chain was profiled in a study of shared clonotypes between healthy human individuals. Study results and caveats: As a rule, naive subsets had a larger estimated richness than memory subsets. Non-shared clonotypes had lower generation probabilities than clonotypes shared by all four sorted-subset donors.

Terminally differentiated effector memory CD45RA+ cells were excluded from the naive CD8 cells, which were CD45RO-negative and positively selected for CCR7. Germline-derived CDR1 and CDR2 are SGHAT and FQNNGV. The CDR3 is 16 residues long. V was shortened by 1 base and J by 3 bases, with 12 bases between the two germline ends. Remarks on this clone: Its antigen is as yet unknown.

Genomic DNA belonging to each subset was distributed in equal measure over several immunoSEQ plates. Assay used: immunoSEQ multiplex PCR; TCRdb lists only in-frame clones, some missing. The sample holds about 2 million clones, roughly 94% seen once. The sequence was collected from a man aged 18 to 29 in good health. The chain couples TRBV11-2 to TRBJ2-2; tentatively, D is TRBD1 (5 bases). The sample was naive CD8+ T cells sorted from blood. The chain's CDR3 is CASSLADSYYTGELFF. CDR3 nucleotides: TGTGCCAGCAGCTTAGCTGACAGTTATTACACCGGGGAGCTGTTTTTT.